These 8 T cell receptor beta chains originate from one sample sequenced in a study of OX40 agonist ivuxolimab in advanced cancers. TCRdb's table, derived via immunoSEQ multiplex PCR, lists solely in-frame clones and lacks some. The sample contains around 31,000 clones, approximately 86% of which appear only once. The material was CD4+ or CD8+ T cells sorted from blood, obtained in a trial of the OX40 agonist ivuxolimab. Receptor source: an adult with an advanced solid tumor such as melanoma, head and neck, liver or kidney cancer.

V and J are TRBV27 and TRBJ2-1, with 12 bases lining up with TRBD2. CDR3 length equals 15 residues. Germline trimming cut 5 bases from V and 4 bases from J; bases unmatched to any gene: 3. Germline V gene sequence: CDR1 MNHEY, CDR2 SMNVEV (reference sequence). For the CDR3, the DNA is TGTGCCAGCAGTGTACTAGCGGGGGGATACAATGAGCAGTTCTTC. This encodes CASSVLAGGYNEQFF.

V and J are TRBV4-3 and TRBJ2-3; D gene ambiguous. Deletions cut 0 bases from V and 0 bases from J, with 16 bases between. This CDR3 is 18 amino acids long. Per the germline V gene, CDR1 is LGHNA and CDR2 is YSLEER. Written as DNA, the CDR3 is TGCGCCAGCAGCCAAGATAGGTGGCGGCACACCAGCACAGATACGCAGTATTTT. This encodes CASSQDRWRHTSTDTQYF.

The rearrangement uses TRBV7-9 and TRBJ2-1, with 11 bases fitting TRBD2. Germline V gene data show CDR1 as SEHNR and CDR2 as FQNEAQ (reference sequence). CDR3 length: 17 residues. Trimming cost V 4 bases and J 0 bases; bases outside gene matches: 5. In DNA form, the CDR3 reads TGTGCCAGCAGCTCGCGACTAGCGGGGAGCTCCTACAATGAGCAGTTCTTC. Amino acids: CASSSRLAGSSYNEQFF.

V and J are TRBV5-6 and TRBJ2-7, with a tentative D call TRBD1 (6 bases). V was shortened by 2 bases and J by 0 bases, with 15 bases between the two germline ends. The CDR3 is 16 residues long. Germline assignment: CDR1 SGHDT and CDR2 YYEEEE. The CDR3 nucleotides are TGTGCCAGCAGCTTCGTTCCGGGACAAACCTCCTACGAGCAGTACTTC. Protein product: CASSFVPGQTSYEQYF.

The V and J genes are TRBV9 and TRBJ2-7, with D unclear. There are 12 residues in the CDR3. The V end lost 3 bases, the J end lost 5 bases, and 9 bases lay between the germline ends. Germline V gene sequence: CDR1 SGDLS, CDR2 YYNGEE. CDR3 coding DNA: TGTGCCAGCAGCGGGATTCCGGACGAGCAGTACTTC. Amino acids: CASSGIPDEQYF.

CDR3 nucleotides: TGTGCCAGCAGCTCACTAGCGGGAGGGCGAAATGAGCAGTTCTTC. Its translation: CASSSLAGGRNEQFF. The chain is built from TRBV11-2 and TRBJ2-1; 13 nucleotides match TRBD2. This CDR3 is 15 amino acids long. CDR1 and CDR2 from the germline V gene are SGHAT and FQNNGV. V shed 4 bases, J shed 7 bases, and the junction held 4 bases outside the gene matches.

This CDR3 is CASSQDPGLEYEQYF. The CDR3 region has the DNA TGCGCCAGCAGCCAAGATCCGGGACTAGAATACGAGCAGTACTTC. J is TRBJ2-7 and V is TRBV4-3; 8 bases fit TRBD2. The CDR3 runs to 15 residues. The J segment lost 4 bases and the V segment lost 0 bases, leaving 5 bases of the junction unmatched. Germline CDR1 and CDR2: LGHNA and YSLEER.

The V call is TRBV4-1, the J call TRBJ2-5, with 8 nucleotides matching TRBD2. The CDR3 sequence is 18 residues long. With 0 bases clipped from V and 0 bases from J, the junction kept 9 bases outside the gene matches. Germline CDR1 reads MGHRA; CDR2 reads YSYEKL. The CDR3 loop reads CASSQDITSGRYQETQYF. DNA of the CDR3: TGCGCCAGCAGCCAAGATATAACTAGCGGACGGTACCAAGAGACCCAGTACTTC.